Sequencing of this T cell receptor beta chain was carried out in a study of cytomegalovirus exposure and HLA in healthy donors. Regarding the study as a whole: In vitro data verified a few CMV-associated chains as specific for CMV antigens.

Repertoires were generated with immunoSEQ multiplex PCR, while TCRdb's copy carries only in-frame clones and drops some. Altogether around 60,000 clones are present, about 96% being singletons, with the ten largest covering approximately 1%. A remark on this clone: The antigen remains unidentified.

The germline gives CDR1 SGDLS, CDR2 YYNGEE. V was cut by 2 bases and J by 3 bases, with 9 bases left in between. The CDR3 has 13 residues. This chain connects TRBV9 to TRBJ2-7, with unresolved D. This receptor was taken from a woman between 18 and 29 years old in good health and CMV-seronegative. The material sequenced was PBMCs. This chain's CDR3 is CASSVSLGYEQYF. CDR3 DNA: TGTGCCAGCAGCGTTTCCCTCGGCTACGAGCAGTACTTC.